This T cell receptor beta chain appears in the sequencing data of a study of response to subunit inactivated influenza vaccine. Broader study findings: Authors suggested each seasonal influenza vaccination recruits few new T cells.

Notes on this clonotype: Its antigen is undetermined.

TCRdb redid the calling of the RT-PCR reads with MiXCR, one entry per CDR3 protein. The sample consists of 750,000 to 850,000 distinct CDR3 sequences, approximately 17% of them appearing once. The sample consisted of PBMCs from blood, taken 5 days after vaccination. The receptor's source is a man aged 50-59 years who received an inactivated influenza vaccine.

CDR3: CASSLELRIEAFF. DNA for the CDR3: TGTGCCAGCAGCTTAGAGCTCAGGATCGAAGCTTTCTTT. The chain links TRBV11-2 to TRBJ1-1; D call uncertain. The germline V gene has CDR1 SGHAT and CDR2 FQNNGV. CDR3 length: 13 amino acids. Trimming removed 0 bases from V and 8 bases from J, with 10 bases in between.